One and the same sample provided the 30 T cell receptor beta chains below, sequenced in a study of shared clonotypes between healthy human individuals. Using immunoSEQ multiplex PCR, the repertoire was profiled, and TCRdb retains in-frame clones only, with some absent. The table shows some 1 million clones, with about 75% occurring only once. The specimen sequenced was memory CD4+ T cells sorted from blood. Subset given: CD45RA-negative fraction. The source of these receptors is a young man in good health.

The chain recombines TRBV9 with TRBJ1-1; the D gene is possibly TRBD1 (5 bases). Trimming removed 3 bases from V and 1 base from J, with 13 bases in between. In germline, CDR1 is SGDLS, CDR2 YYNGEE. The CDR3 contains 15 residues. The CDR3 is CASSALNTGNTEAFF. The CDR3 nucleotides read TGTGCCAGCAGCGCACTGAATACAGGGAACACTGAAGCTTTCTTT. The full variable domain, rest sourced from reference TRBV9 and TRBJ1-1, is DSGVTQTPKHLITATGQRVTLRCSPRSGDLSVYWYQQSLDQGLQFLIQYYNGEERAKGNILERFSAQQFPDLHSELNLSSLELGDSALYFCASSALNTGNTEAFFGQGTRLTVV.

The chain uses TRBV12-5 and TRBJ2-1, with TRBD2 matching over 9 bases. Germline trimming cut 10 bases from V and 4 bases from J; bases unmatched to any gene: 5. The CDR3 is 13 amino acids. Germline V gene sequence: CDR1 LGHNT, CDR2 FRNRAP. The CDR3 region has the DNA TGTGCTACGGCGCGGGAGGGGTACAATGAGCAGTTCTTC. It translates to CATAREGYNEQFF.

The V gene is TRBV5-4, the J gene TRBJ2-2; 10 nucleotides align to TRBD2. The CDR3 has 18 residues. The V segment lost 4 bases and the J segment 7 bases; nucleotides outside the gene matches: 16. Looked up from germline, CDR1 is SGHNT and CDR2 is YYREEE (reference sequence). The CDR3 sequence is CASSPGGLAGDLGGELFF. The CDR3 region has the DNA TGTGCCAGCAGCCCGGGGGGGCTAGCGGGAGATTTAGGCGGGGAGCTGTTTTTT.

The chain recombines TRBV14 with TRBJ1-3; D is perhaps TRBD1 (6 bases). This CDR3 has 15 amino acids. The germline CDR1 and CDR2 sequences are SGHDN and FVKESK. V was cut by 1 base and J by 0 bases, with 7 bases left in between. CDR3 sequence reads: CASSQVGGSGNTIYF. CDR3 sequence (DNA): TGTGCCAGCAGCCAAGTAGGGGGCTCTGGAAACACCATATATTTT.

This clone was detected only once. J is TRBJ1-2 and V is TRBV7-9, with TRBD1 matching 8 bases. Germline V gene lookup returns CDR1 SEHNR and CDR2 FQNEAQ (reference sequence). This CDR3 is 13 amino acids long. Unmatched junction bases numbered 7, after V lost 5 bases and J lost 8 bases. CDR3 in DNA: TGTGCCAGCAGCATCGGACAGGGCAAGGGCTACACCTTC. This codes for CASSIGQGKGYTF.

The chain employs TRBV30 and TRBJ1-4; tentatively, D is TRBD1 (5 bases). The length of the CDR3 is 13 residues. V lost 5 bases, J lost 5 bases, and 12 bases lay in between. Per the germline V gene, CDR1 is GTSNPN and CDR2 is SVGIG (reference sequence). This CDR3 reads CAWGGGKNEKLFF. The CDR3 DNA reads TGTGCCTGGGGTGGGGGGAAGAATGAAAAACTGTTTTTT. Supplemented by reference TRBV30 and TRBJ1-4, the full variable domain reads SQTIHQWPATLVQPVGSPLSLECTVEGTSNPNLYWYRQAAGRGLQLLFYSVGIGQISSEVPQNLSASRPQDRQFILSSKKLLLSDSGFYLCAWGGGKNEKLFFGSGTQLSVL.

This clone was observed many times. The chain uses TRBV18 and TRBJ1-1; the D is unclear. The CDR3 sequence is 13 residues long. Germline CDR1 and CDR2: KGHSH and LQKENI. Trimming took off 6 bases at V and 2 bases at J, with 10 bases between the two ends. DNA of the CDR3: TGTGCCAGCTCGGCGGAGTTTAACACTGAAGCTTTCTTT. Protein sequence: CASSAEFNTEAFF.

This rearrangement joins TRBV5-1 to TRBJ2-1; D ambiguous. The CDR3 is 15 amino acids. Looked up from germline, CDR1 is SGHRS and CDR2 is YFSETQ. Trimming left V 4 bases short and J 7 bases short, with 18 bases between. CDR3 loop: CASSPATVVRNEQFF. Here the CDR3 DNA reads TGCGCCAGCAGCCCGGCGACTGTTGTTAGAAATGAGCAGTTCTTC.

V and J are TRBV15 and TRBJ1-6; maybe TRBD1 (5 bases). The CDR3 is 14 residues long. V gave up 0 bases and J gave up 7 bases, with 7 bases separating them. The germline V gene has CDR1 LNHNV and CDR2 YYDKDF (reference sequence). The CDR3 nucleotides read TGTGCCACCAGCAGAGAGGGGCGGAATTCACCCCTCCACTTT. The encoded protein is CATSREGRNSPLHF.

V and J are TRBV2 and TRBJ2-2, with 7 bases fitting TRBD2. Germline V lookup: CDR1 SNHLY, CDR2 FYNNEI. V shed 9 bases and J 2 bases; nucleotides not matched to a gene: 9. The CDR3 totals 15 residues. CDR3 DNA: TGTGCCAGAAGCGGGGCTCAACGCAACACCGGGGAGCTGTTTTTT. It encodes CARSGAQRNTGELFF. Full variable domain (missing parts from reference TRBV2 and TRBJ2-2): EPEVTQTPSHQVTQMGQEVILRCVPISNHLYFYWYRQILGQKVEFLVSFYNNEISEKSEIFDDQFSVERPDGSNFTLKIRSTKLEDSAMYFCARSGAQRNTGELFFGEGSRLTVL.

V usage is TRBV6-1 and J usage is TRBJ2-6; D perhaps matches TRBD2 (5 bases). The CDR3 sequence is 19 residues long. V lost 2 bases to trimming and J lost 0 bases, with 17 bases between them. Germline assignment: CDR1 MNHNS and CDR2 SASEGT. CDR3 sequence: CASSEKIGETASGANVLTF. The CDR3 DNA reads as TGTGCCAGCAGTGAAAAGATCGGGGAAACGGCCTCTGGGGCCAACGTCCTGACTTTC.

This clone was picked up one time. The chain combines TRBV2 with TRBJ1-2; a weak D match, TRBD1 (5 bases). This CDR3 has 15 amino acids. Germline values: CDR1 SNHLY, CDR2 FYNNEI. The V end was cut by 6 bases, the J end by 3 bases, with 17 bases between. The CDR3, as DNA: TGTGCCAGCAGCGTCCGCTGGGGCGCTTACTATGGCTACACCTTC. Translated: CASSVRWGAYYGYTF.

This clone was counted only a few times. The chain couples TRBV6-5 to TRBJ2-6, with D tentatively TRBD1 (6 bases). The CDR3 sequence is 13 residues long. Per germline, CDR1 MNHEY and CDR2 SVGAGI. Trimming removed 8 bases from V and 9 bases from J, with 14 bases in between. CDR3 region: CASGGWTDNVLTF. Written as DNA, the CDR3 is TGTGCCAGCGGGGGATGGACAGACAACGTCCTGACTTTC.

This chain uses TRBV6-6 with TRBJ1-1; 7 positions agree with TRBD1. Germline V gives CDR1 MNHNY, CDR2 SVGAGI (reference sequence). V was pared by 8 bases and J by 0 bases, with 6 bases of the junction left unmatched. The CDR3 consists of 14 residues. The CDR3 nucleotides are TGTGCCAGCGCTTTCGGGACAGTGAACACTGAAGCTTTCTTT. Its translation is CASAFGTVNTEAFF.

The V and J genes are TRBV6-6 and TRBJ1-5; D possibly corresponds to TRBD1 (6 bases). The CDR3 runs to 14 residues. CDR1 is MNHNY and CDR2 is SVGAGI in the germline V gene (reference sequence). V was shortened by 6 bases and J by 2 bases, with 11 bases between the two germline ends. The CDR3 region is CASSTRGGNQPQHF. The CDR3 coding sequence is TGTGCCAGCAGCACGAGGGGGGGCAATCAGCCCCAGCATTTT.

This chain connects TRBV11-2 to TRBJ2-2; D not certain. The CDR3 runs to 16 residues. With 3 bases removed from V and 0 bases from J, the gap between germline ends came to 11 bases. From germline, CDR1 is SGHAT and CDR2 FQNNGV. Written as DNA, the CDR3 is TGTGCCAGCAGCTTCCGAAGGCAGCCGAACACCGGGGAGCTGTTTTTT. It encodes CASSFRRQPNTGELFF.

The V call is TRBV16, the J call TRBJ2-2, with D perhaps matching TRBD1 (6 bases). Trimming cost V 0 bases and J 7 bases, with 9 bases left between them. The CDR3 runs 14 residues. Germline-derived CDR1 and CDR2 are KGHSY and FQNENV. CDR3 DNA: TGTGCCAGCAGCCAATCAGGGGGATTCGGGGAGCTGTTTTTT. This sequence encodes CASSQSGGFGELFF.

This clone has only one observation. The CDR3 nucleotides read TGTGCCAGCAGACGACGGGAGATAAACACCGGGGAGCTGTTTTTT. Translating gives CASRRREINTGELFF. The chain employs TRBV7-9 and TRBJ2-2, with D maybe TRBD2 (6 bases). V dropped 6 bases and J dropped 2 bases, with 13 bases sitting between them. Germline CDR1 is SEHNR and CDR2 is FQNEAQ (reference sequence). The CDR3 length is 15 residues.

The chain's CDR3 is CATGDYGYTF. The CDR3 region has the DNA TGTGCCACCGGGGACTATGGCTACACCTTC. V usage is TRBV28 and J usage is TRBJ1-2; D is undetermined. CDR1 and CDR2 from the germline V gene are MDHEN and SYDVKM. This CDR3 has 10 amino acids. The V end was cut by 10 bases, the J end by 3 bases, with 6 bases between.

The genes are TRBV28 and TRBJ2-1; 7 bases align to TRBD2. Germline loops: CDR1 MDHEN, CDR2 SYDVKM. The junction had 3 bases not matched to a gene; V was cut back by 2 bases and J by 11 bases. The CDR3 consists of 12 residues. CDR3 loop: CASSLMGGKQFF. In DNA form, the CDR3 reads TGTGCCAGCAGTTTAATGGGGGGGAAGCAGTTCTTC.

The chain is built from TRBV6-6 and TRBJ1-2; D is undetermined. Germline CDR1 reads MNHNY; CDR2 reads SVGAGI (reference sequence). This CDR3 region has 12 residues. Trimming removed 4 bases at V and 14 bases at J, with 17 bases between. The DNA for the CDR3 is TGTGCCAGCAGTTTCATCGGGGAGGAGGAAACCTTC. It specifies CASSFIGEEETF.

The J gene is TRBJ1-1, the V gene TRBV11-2; a possible D gene is TRBD1 (5 bases). Germline V CDR1 and CDR2: SGHAT, FQNNGV. This CDR3 is 15 amino acids long. Trimming took 9 bases from V and 0 from J, leaving 17 bases between them. The CDR3 spells CASRTGAVLNTEAFF. The DNA of the CDR3 is TGTGCCAGTCGAACCGGGGCGGTTTTGAACACTGAAGCTTTCTTT.

This chain's CDR3 is CASSKVGTGEDSRYGYTF. DNA of the CDR3: TGTGCCAGCAGCAAAGTGGGGACAGGGGAGGACTCACGTTATGGCTACACCTTC. The chain carries TRBV21-1 and TRBJ1-2; the table's TRBD1 call for D was not verified on the DNA. TRBV21-1 is shown as a pseudogene. The CDR3 is made up of 18 amino acids.

This clone was recorded once. The rearrangement links TRBV5-1 to TRBJ1-2; 10 positions agree with TRBD1. From germline, CDR1 is SGHRS and CDR2 YFSETQ. The V gene end was trimmed by 0 bases and the J gene end by 4 bases; junction bases not matched to a gene: 3. The CDR3 has 15 residues. The CDR3 sequence is CASSLEGQGSYGYTF. In DNA, the CDR3 is TGCGCCAGCAGCTTGGAGGGACAGGGGAGCTATGGCTACACCTTC.

The CDR3 coding sequence is TGTGCCAGTAATCGGGGGGCGCGGGATGAGCAGTTCTTC. This translates into CASNRGARDEQFF. The chain uses TRBV19 and TRBJ2-1, with D possibly matching TRBD2 (7 bases). Germline CDR1 reads LNHDA; CDR2 reads SQIVND (reference sequence). V dropped 7 bases and J dropped 8 bases, with 15 bases sitting between them. The CDR3 is made up of 13 amino acids.

The rearrangement joins TRBV6-6 to TRBJ2-1; 8 bases match TRBD2. Per the germline V gene, CDR1 is MNHNY and CDR2 is SVGAGI (reference sequence). V was clipped by 2 bases and J by 9 bases; unmatched bases: 9. This CDR3 has 15 amino acids. The DNA for the CDR3 is TGTGCCAGCAGTTACGAGCCGGGAGGGCCCGTTGAGCAGTTCTTC. It yields the protein CASSYEPGGPVEQFF.

V gene TRBV19 combines with J gene TRBJ1-6; no firm D call. The CDR3 is 12 amino acids. Trimming shortened V by 0 bases and J by 10 bases, and 4 bases separated the two germline ends. Germline V gene lookup returns CDR1 LNHDA and CDR2 SQIVND (reference sequence). The CDR3 sequence: CASSIDLSPLHF. In DNA, the CDR3 is TGTGCCAGTAGTATAGACCTGTCACCCCTCCACTTT.

The chain combines TRBV4-1 with TRBJ2-2; 13 bases map to TRBD2. With 4 bases clipped from V and 3 bases from J, the junction kept 5 bases outside the gene matches. The CDR3 totals 17 residues. The germline gives CDR1 MGHRA, CDR2 YSYEKL. CDR3 coding DNA: TGCGCCAGCAGCCCAGGACTAGCGGGAGTTCACACCGGGGAGCTGTTTTTT. Translation gives CASSPGLAGVHTGELFF.

This chain links TRBV7-9 with TRBJ2-5, with D possibly TRBD1 on 6 matching bases. This CDR3 region has 13 residues. Trimming removed 5 bases from V and 4 bases from J, with 11 bases in between. CDR1 is SEHNR, CDR2 FQNEAQ, per germline (reference sequence). The CDR3 DNA reads TGTGCCAGCAGCGCCAGGGGTGGAGAGACCCAGTACTTC. Amino acid sequence: CASSARGGETQYF. Variable domain in full (rest from reference TRBV7-9 and TRBJ2-5): DTGVSQNPRHKITKRGQNVTFRCDPISEHNRLYWYRQTLGQGPEFLTYFQNEAQLEKSRLLSDRFSAERPKGSFSTLEIQRTEQGDSAMYLCASSARGGETQYFGPGTRLLVL.

This chain joins TRBV7-2 and TRBJ1-5; TRBD1 is a possible D gene (5 bases). The CDR3 consists of 15 residues. Germline V gene data show CDR1 as SGHTA and CDR2 as FQGNSA. V dropped 2 bases and J dropped 5 bases, with 13 bases sitting between them. The DNA for the CDR3 is TGTGCCAGCAGCTTAAATCGGCAGGGAGATCAGCCCCAGCATTTT. Amino acids: CASSLNRQGDQPQHF.